In this sample, the clone carrying this T cell receptor (beta chain) turned up many times. Its specificity is unknown. The CDR3 has 15 amino acids. Germline CDR1 reads SGHTA; CDR2 reads FQGNSA. The germline V and J ends were trimmed by 5 bases and 0 bases, with 13 bases remaining between them. Time point here: longitudinal time-point 3. PBMCs numbering 2 million and stored at -80 C yielded the unsorted libraries. The sample is drawn from a study of neurological immune-mediated disorders. Findings and limits, study-wide: Multiple sclerosis, the disease with the least TCR clonal expansion, fell below healthy controls, whereas HTLV-1-associated myelopathy showed the most. One related-CDR3 cluster, which may be a signature, held the repertoires of 18 of 34 multiple sclerosis patients after phylogenetic grouping.

Template-switch 5'RACE cDNA synthesis added a 10-nucleotide unique molecular identifier. TCRdb fed the 5' RACE reads into MiXCR, producing one record per CDR3 protein. The table records some 80,000 distinct CDR3 sequences, about 4% of them present only once. This chain uses TRBV7-2 with TRBJ1-2, with D perhaps matching TRBD1 (5 bases). The sample was PBMCs. The TCR was taken from a woman in her sixties with multiple sclerosis. CDR3 residues: CASSDAGTANYGYTF. The CDR3 region has the DNA TGTGCCAGCAGCGACGCCGGGACGGCTAACTATGGCTACACCTTC.